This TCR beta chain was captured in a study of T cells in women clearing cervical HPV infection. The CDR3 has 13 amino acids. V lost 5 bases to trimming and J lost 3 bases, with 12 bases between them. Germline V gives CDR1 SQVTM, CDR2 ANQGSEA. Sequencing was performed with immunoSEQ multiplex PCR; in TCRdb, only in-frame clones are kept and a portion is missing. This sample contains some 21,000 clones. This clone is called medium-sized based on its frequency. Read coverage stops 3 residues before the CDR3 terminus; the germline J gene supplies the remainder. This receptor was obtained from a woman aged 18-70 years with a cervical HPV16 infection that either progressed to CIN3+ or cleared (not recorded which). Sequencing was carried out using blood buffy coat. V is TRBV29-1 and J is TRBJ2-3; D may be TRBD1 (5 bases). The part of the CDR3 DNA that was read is TGCAGCGTTCGTGGGGCGAAAACAGATACG. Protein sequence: CSVRGAKTDT. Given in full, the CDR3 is CSVRGAKTDTQYF.